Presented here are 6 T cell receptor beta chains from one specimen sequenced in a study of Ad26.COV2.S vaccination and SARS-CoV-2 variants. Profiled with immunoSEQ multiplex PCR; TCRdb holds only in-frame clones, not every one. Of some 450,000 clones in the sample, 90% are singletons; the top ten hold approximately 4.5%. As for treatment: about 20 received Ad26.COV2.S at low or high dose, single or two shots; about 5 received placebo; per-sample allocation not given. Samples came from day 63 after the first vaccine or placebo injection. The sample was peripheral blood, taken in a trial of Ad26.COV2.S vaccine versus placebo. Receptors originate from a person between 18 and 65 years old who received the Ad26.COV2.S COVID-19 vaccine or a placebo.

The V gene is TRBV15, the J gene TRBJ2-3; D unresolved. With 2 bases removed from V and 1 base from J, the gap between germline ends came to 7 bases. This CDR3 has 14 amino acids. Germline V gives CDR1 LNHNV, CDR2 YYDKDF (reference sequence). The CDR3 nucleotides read TGTGCCACCAGCAGAAATACAGGCACAGATACGCAGTATTTT. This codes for CATSRNTGTDTQYF.

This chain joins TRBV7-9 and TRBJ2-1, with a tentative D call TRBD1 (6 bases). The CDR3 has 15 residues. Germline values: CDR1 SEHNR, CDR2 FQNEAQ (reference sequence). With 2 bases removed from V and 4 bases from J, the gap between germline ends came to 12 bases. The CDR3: CASSLNRDDYNEQFF. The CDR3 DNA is TGTGCCAGCAGCTTAAACAGGGACGATTACAATGAGCAGTTCTTC.

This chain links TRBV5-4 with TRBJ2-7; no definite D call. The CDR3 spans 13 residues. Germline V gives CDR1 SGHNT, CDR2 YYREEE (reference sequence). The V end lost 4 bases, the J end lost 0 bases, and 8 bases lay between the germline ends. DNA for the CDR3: TGTGCCAGCAGCCCTGTAGGCTCCTACGAGCAGTACTTC. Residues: CASSPVGSYEQYF.

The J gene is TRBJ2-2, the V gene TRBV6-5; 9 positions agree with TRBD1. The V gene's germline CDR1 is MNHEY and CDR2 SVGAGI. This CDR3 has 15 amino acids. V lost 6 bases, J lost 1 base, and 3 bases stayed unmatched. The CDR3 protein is CASSRQGVNTGELFF. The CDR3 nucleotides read TGTGCCAGCAGCAGACAGGGGGTGAACACCGGGGAGCTGTTTTTT.

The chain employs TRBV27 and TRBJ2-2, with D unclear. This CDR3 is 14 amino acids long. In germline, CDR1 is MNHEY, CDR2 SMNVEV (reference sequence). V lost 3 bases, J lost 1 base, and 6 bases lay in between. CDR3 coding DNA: TGTGCCAGCAGTTTTCAGCGGAACACCGGGGAGCTGTTTTTT. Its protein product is CASSFQRNTGELFF.

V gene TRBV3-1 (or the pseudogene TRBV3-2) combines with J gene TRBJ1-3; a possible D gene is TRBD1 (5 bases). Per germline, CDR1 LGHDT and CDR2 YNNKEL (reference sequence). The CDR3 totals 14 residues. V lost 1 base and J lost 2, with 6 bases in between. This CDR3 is CASSQGGTGNTIYF. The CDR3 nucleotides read TGTGCCAGCAGCCAAGGGGGGACTGGAAACACCATATATTTT.